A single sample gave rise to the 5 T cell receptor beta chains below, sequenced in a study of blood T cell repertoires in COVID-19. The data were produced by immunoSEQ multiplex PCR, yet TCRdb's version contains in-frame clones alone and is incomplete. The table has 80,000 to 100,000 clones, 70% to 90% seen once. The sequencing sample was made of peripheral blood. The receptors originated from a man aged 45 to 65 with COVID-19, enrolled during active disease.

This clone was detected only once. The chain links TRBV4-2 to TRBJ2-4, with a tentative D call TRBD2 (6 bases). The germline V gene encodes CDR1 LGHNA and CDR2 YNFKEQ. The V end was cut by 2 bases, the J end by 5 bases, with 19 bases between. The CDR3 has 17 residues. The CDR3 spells CASSQPGSRQVQNIQYF. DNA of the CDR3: TGTGCCAGCAGCCAACCCGGGAGTAGGCAGGTCCAAAACATTCAGTACTTC.

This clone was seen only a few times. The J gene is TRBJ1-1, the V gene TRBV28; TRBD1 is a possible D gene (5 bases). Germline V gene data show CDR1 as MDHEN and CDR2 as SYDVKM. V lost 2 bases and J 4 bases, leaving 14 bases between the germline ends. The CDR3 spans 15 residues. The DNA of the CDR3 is TGTGCCAGCAGTTTACCCAGGGCGGACGTCACTGAAGCTTTCTTT. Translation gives CASSLPRADVTEAFF.

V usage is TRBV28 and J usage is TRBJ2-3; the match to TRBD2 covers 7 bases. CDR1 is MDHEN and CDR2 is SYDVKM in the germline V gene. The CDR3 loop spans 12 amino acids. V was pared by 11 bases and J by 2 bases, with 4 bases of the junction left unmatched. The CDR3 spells CACGGNTDTQYF. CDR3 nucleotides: TGTGCCTGCGGGGGAAACACAGATACGCAGTATTTT. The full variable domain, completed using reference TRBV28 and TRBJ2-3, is DVKVTQSSRYLVKRTGEKVFLECVQDMDHENMFWYRQDPGLGLRLIYFSYDVKMKEKGDIPEGYSVSREKKERFSLILESASTNQTSMYLCACGGNTDTQYFGPGTRLTVL.

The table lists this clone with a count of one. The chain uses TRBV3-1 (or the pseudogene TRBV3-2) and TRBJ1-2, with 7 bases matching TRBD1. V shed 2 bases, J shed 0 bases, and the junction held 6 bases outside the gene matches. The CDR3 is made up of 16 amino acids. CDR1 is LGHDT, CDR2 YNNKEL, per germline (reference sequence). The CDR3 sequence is CASSQNWDSSNYGYTF. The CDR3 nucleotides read TGTGCCAGCAGCCAAAATTGGGACAGCTCTAACTATGGCTACACCTTC.

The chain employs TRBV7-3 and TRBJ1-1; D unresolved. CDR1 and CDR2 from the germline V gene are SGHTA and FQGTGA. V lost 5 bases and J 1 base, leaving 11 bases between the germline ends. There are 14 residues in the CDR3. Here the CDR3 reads CASSPGLENTEAFF. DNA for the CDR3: TGTGCCAGCAGCCCCGGACTGGAGAACACTGAAGCTTTCTTT.